The next 6 T cell receptor beta chains were all read from a single sample in a study of shared clonotypes between healthy human individuals (dated by TCRdb to the early 2020s). CD8 naive samples were CD45RO-negative cells positively selected for CCR7, giving a CD45RA+CCR7+ population that excluded TemRA cells. Library preparation used the immunoSEQ multiplex PCR assay. TCRdb re-hosts the immuneACCESS table, in-frame sequences only. Its copies lack some clones; in the studies checked, an unresolved V gene accounts for under half of them, and the cause for the rest is not known. For this sample there are about 750,000 clones; around 92% appear just once. The top ten clonotypes cover around 24% of the sample. The sample consisted of naive CD8+ T cells sorted from blood. The cell subset or site label, as the study defines it: CD45RA+CCR7+. The receptors were sampled from a man aged 25-40 years in good health.

The V and J genes are TRBV28 and TRBJ2-1, with 8 bases lining up with TRBD2. Germline loops: CDR1 MDHEN, CDR2 SYDVKM. The V and J ends lost 6 bases and 15 bases, in that order; junction bases with no gene match: 10. The CDR3 runs 12 residues. The CDR3 is CASSPGLALWFF. Here the CDR3 DNA reads TGTGCCAGCAGCCCCGGACTAGCTCTATGGTTCTTC.

In DNA form, the CDR3 reads TGTGCCAGCAGTCCAAGACCTCAGAGCTACTACAATGAGCAGTTCTTC. It yields the protein CASSPRPQSYYNEQFF. This chain connects TRBV27 to TRBJ2-1; D call uncertain. CDR1 MNHEY and CDR2 SMNVEV come from the germline V gene (reference sequence). The CDR3 length is 16 residues. Trimming took 5 bases from V and 3 from J, leaving 17 bases between them.

Only one count was recorded for this clone. Distinct nucleotide sequences in the sample also encode this CDR3. The chain recombines TRBV9 with TRBJ1-5; no clear D gene. V lost 2 bases and J 4 bases, leaving 10 bases between the germline ends. Germline CDR1 reads SGDLS; CDR2 reads YYNGEE. The CDR3 extends over 14 amino acids. CDR3 in DNA: TGTGCCAGCAGCGTCGGAGACTCGAATCAGCCCCAGCATTTT. Translating gives CASSVGDSNQPQHF.

This chain links TRBV7-3 with TRBJ1-3; 7 bases agree with TRBD1. The germline V gene has CDR1 SGHTA and CDR2 FQGTGA. CDR3 size: 15 residues. The V gene end was trimmed by 8 bases and the J gene end by 4 bases; junction bases not matched to a gene: 11. The CDR3 region has the DNA TGTGCCAGCTTTATAACAGGGGCGGCAGGAAACACCATATATTTT. Encoded protein: CASFITGAAGNTIYF.

The gene calls are TRBV28 and TRBJ2-3; 15 bases fit TRBD2. Germline V lookup: CDR1 MDHEN, CDR2 SYDVKM. This CDR3 comprises 15 residues. V shed 5 bases and J 6 bases; nucleotides not matched to a gene: 3. This CDR3 is CASSPGTSGRDTQYF. In DNA, the CDR3 is TGTGCCAGCAGTCCGGGGACTAGCGGGAGGGATACGCAGTATTTT.

The J gene is TRBJ2-7, the V gene TRBV19, with TRBD1 as a possible D gene (5 bases). The germline V gene encodes CDR1 LNHDA and CDR2 SQIVND (reference sequence). The CDR3 covers 14 residues. V lost 7 bases, J lost 5 bases, and 18 bases lay in between. CDR3 region: CASKKVTESHEQYF. The CDR3, as DNA: TGTGCCAGTAAAAAAGTGACAGAGTCCCACGAGCAGTACTTC.